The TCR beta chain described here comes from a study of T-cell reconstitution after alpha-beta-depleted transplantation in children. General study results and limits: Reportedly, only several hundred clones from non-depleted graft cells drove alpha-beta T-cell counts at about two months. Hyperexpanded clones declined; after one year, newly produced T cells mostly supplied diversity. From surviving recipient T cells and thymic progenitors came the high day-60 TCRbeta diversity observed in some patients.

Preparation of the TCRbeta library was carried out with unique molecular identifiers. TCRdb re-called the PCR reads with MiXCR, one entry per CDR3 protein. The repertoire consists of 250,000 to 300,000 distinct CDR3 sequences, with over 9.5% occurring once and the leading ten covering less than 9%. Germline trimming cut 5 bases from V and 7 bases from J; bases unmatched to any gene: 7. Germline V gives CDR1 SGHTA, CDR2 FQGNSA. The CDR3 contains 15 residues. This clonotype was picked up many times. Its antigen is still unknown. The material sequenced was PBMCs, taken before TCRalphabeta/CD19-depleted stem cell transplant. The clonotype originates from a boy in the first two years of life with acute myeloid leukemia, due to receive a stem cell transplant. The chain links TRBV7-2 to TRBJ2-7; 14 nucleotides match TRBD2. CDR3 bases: TGTGCCAGCAGCCCCCGGACTAGCGGGGGGAAAGAGCAGTACTTC. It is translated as CASSPRTSGGKEQYF.